This TCR beta chain is drawn from a study of shared clonotypes between healthy human individuals. Study details: For every donor, three CD4 naive, three CD4 memory, two CD8 naive and one CD8 memory plates were used.

Data came from immunoSEQ multiplex PCR; TCRdb stores just in-frame clones and leaves some out. Altogether roughly 770,000 clones are present, 96% being singletons, with the ten largest covering under 0.3%. Only CD45RO-negative cells positively selected for CCR7 counted as naive CD8 cells, so terminally differentiated effector memory CD45RA+ cells were excluded. CDR3 length: 15 amino acids. CDR1 SGHDN and CDR2 FVKESK come from the germline V gene. V lost 4 bases and J 3 bases, leaving 14 bases between the germline ends. This receptor was obtained from a man under 40 in good health. The chain uses TRBV14 and TRBJ2-3; perhaps D is TRBD1 or TRBD2 (5 bases each). Sequencing used naive CD8+ T cells sorted from blood. The CDR3 loop reads CASSPWDGLTDTQYF. CDR3 DNA sequence: TGTGCCAGCAGCCCATGGGACGGACTTACAGATACGCAGTATTTT.